This is a list of T cell receptor beta chains from one sample in a study of neurological immune-mediated disorders. TCRdb re-called the 5' RACE reads with MiXCR, one entry per CDR3 protein. The repertoire holds fewer than 25,000 distinct CDR3 sequences, with roughly an eighth as singletons. The specimen was PBMCs. Source of these receptors: a woman in her fifties or sixties with HTLV-1-associated myelopathy (HAM/TSP). CDR3s include the opening cysteine and the closing phenylalanine or tryptophan. Each record gives: V gene, D gene, clone size, J gene, CDR3 DNA, CDR3 protein. D genes are given only for firm matches. Rows give clone size only sometimes, using once, few, many, or a class for an expanded clone.

>TRBV7-2|-|many|TRBJ2-3
TGTGCCAGCAGCGGCACTAGAGGAGTGAGACCAGATACGCAGTATTTT
CASSGTRGVRPDTQYF
>TRBV6-6|-|-|TRBJ1-5
TGTGTCAGCACCGCGTGTGGGGATGGCCAGCCCCAGCATTTT
CVSTACGDGQPQHF
>TRBV20-1|TRBD1|many|TRBJ2-5
TGCAGTGCGAGCGGACAGGGCCGCCTTAGAGAGACCCAGTACTTC
CSASGQGRLRETQYF
>TRBV20-1|-|many|TRBJ1-3
TGCAGTGCTAGAGATGGGAGGAAGTCCTCTGGAAACACCATATATTTT
CSARDGRKSSGNTIYF
>TRBV5-6|TRBD1|many|TRBJ1-2
TGTGCCAGCACCCCGGGAGGGGGCACTAACTATGGCTACACCTTC
CASTPGGGTNYGYTF
>TRBV3-1|-|-|TRBJ2-7
TGTGCCAGCAGCCAAGTTTTGGGATTGGAGCAGTACTTC
CASSQVLGLEQYF
>TRBV11-2|-|many|TRBJ2-3
TGTGCCAGCAGCCAGGACCGACTCAGCACAGATACGCAGTATTTT
CASSQDRLSTDTQYF
>TRBV3-1|TRBD2|medium-sized|TRBJ2-3
TGCGCCAGCAGCAGGCGGGGGACAGATACGCAGTATTTT
CASSRRGTDTQYF
>TRBV20-1|-|many|TRBJ1-2
TGCAGTGCTGAATGGGGGGCTCAGGGCTACACCTTC
CSAEWGAQGYTF
>TRBV19|-|many|TRBJ2-3
TGTGCCAGTAGTATAGAGGGAAGGAGTATGCAGTATTTT
CASSIEGRSMQYF
>TRBV7-2|TRBD2|many|TRBJ2-7
TGTGCCAGCAGCTCAGCCCCGGGACTAGAGGTGGGCTACGAGCAGTACTTC
CASSSAPGLEVGYEQYF
>TRBV20-1|-|many|TRBJ1-2
TGCAGTGCTTCACCGGGACACCAAGGGTTAGGCTACACCTTC
CSASPGHQGLGYTF
>TRBV9|-|medium-sized|TRBJ2-2
TGTGCCAGCAGCGGGCGTAGTGTTGGTGTCGGGGAGCTGTTTTTT
CASSGRSVGVGELFF
>TRBV29-1|TRBD2|many|TRBJ2-3
TGCAGCGGCTCTATAGCGGGAGGAGATACGCAGTATTTT
CSGSIAGGDTQYF
>TRBV5-1|-|many|TRBJ1-1
TGCGCCAGCAGCTTCACAGACATGAACACTGAAGCTTTCTTT
CASSFTDMNTEAFF
>TRBV3-1|TRBD1|many|TRBJ2-1
TGTGCCAGCAGCCAAGCTGACAGGGACAATGAGCAGTTCTTC
CASSQADRDNEQFF
>TRBV12-3/TRBV12-4|TRBD1|many|TRBJ2-5
TGTGCCAGCACCCCGGGACAGAAAGAGACCCAGTACTTC
CASTPGQKETQYF
>TRBV7-2|-|many|TRBJ1-2
TGTGCCAGCAGCTTCCTTTCGCCGCCCATGTATGGCTACACCTTC
CASSFLSPPMYGYTF
>TRBV19|-|-|TRBJ1-1
TGTGCCAGTAAAGGAAATGAAGTTACTGAAGCTTTCTTT
CASKGNEVTEAFF
>TRBV5-1|-|many|TRBJ1-2
TGCGCCAGCAGATTTTCCCCTCAGGGAGGCGGCTACACCTTC
CASRFSPQGGGYTF
>TRBV6-6|TRBD2|many|TRBJ2-1
TGTGCCAGCAGTTATCCTCGCCAGTCACTAGCGGGAGGAGCGGATGAGCAGTTCTTC
CASSYPRQSLAGGADEQFF
>TRBV11-3|-|many|TRBJ2-7
TGTGCCAGCAGCTTAGGGGGACCGGCGACCTACGAGCAGTACTTC
CASSLGGPATYEQYF
>TRBV4-1|-|many|TRBJ2-5
TGCGCCAGCAGCCAAGAGCGCCCCGACCGTGGGGAGACCCAGTACTTC
CASSQERPDRGETQYF
>TRBV4-3|-|many|TRBJ1-4
TGCGCCAGCAGCCAATCGTCCAGGCCGACTAATGAAAAACTGTTTTTT
CASSQSSRPTNEKLFF
>TRBV28|TRBD1|-|TRBJ1-4
TGTGCCAGCCTCGACAGGGACAACGAAAAACTGTTTTTT
CASLDRDNEKLFF
>TRBV10-3|-|many|TRBJ1-6
TGTGCCATCTCCAGGGAGGGTTCACCCCTCCACTTT
CAISREGSPLHF
>TRBV12-3/TRBV12-4|TRBD1|many|TRBJ2-2
TGTGCCAGCAGCCCCGGACAGGGAAACACCGGGGAGCTGTTTTTT
CASSPGQGNTGELFF
>TRBV14|-|many|TRBJ2-2
TGTGCCAGCAGCCTACTTCTGGGGCAGGGCAACACCGGGGAGCTGTTTTTT
CASSLLLGQGNTGELFF
>TRBV30|TRBD1|-|TRBJ2-2
TGTGCCTGGAGAGGGACAGCGAACACCGGGGAGCTGTTTTTT
CAWRGTANTGELFF
>TRBV7-6|TRBD1|many|TRBJ2-1
TGTGCCAGCACCCCAGGGGGCAATTACAATGAGCAGTTCTTC
CASTPGGNYNEQFF
>TRBV24-1|-|-|TRBJ2-7
TGTGCCACCAGTGATTTATATGAGCAGTACTTC
CATSDLYEQYF
>TRBV28|-|many|TRBJ2-5
TGTGCCAGCACGGGACGGACTCAAGAGACCCAGTACTTC
CASTGRTQETQYF
>TRBV6-1|TRBD1|-|TRBJ2-7
TGTGCCAGCATCTTACAGGGGAATTCCTACGAGCAGTACTTC
CASILQGNSYEQYF
>TRBV6-2/TRBV6-3|TRBD2|many|TRBJ2-1
TGTGCCAGCAGCGCTCAACTAGCGGGGGATGACAATGAGCAGTTCTTC
CASSAQLAGDDNEQFF
>TRBV6-2/TRBV6-3|-|many|TRBJ1-2
TGTGCCAGCAGACAGCAGAACTATGGCTACACCTTC
CASRQQNYGYTF
>TRBV12-3/TRBV12-4|-|many|TRBJ1-6
TGTGCCAGCAGACGCACAGGGTATCGTTCACCCCTCCACTTT
CASRRTGYRSPLHF
>TRBV24-1|TRBD1|many|TRBJ2-1
TGTGCCACCAGTGATCCGACGACAGGGGGGGATGAGCAGTTCTTC
CATSDPTTGGDEQFF
>TRBV7-8|-|many|TRBJ1-5
TGTGCCAGCAGCCGATTAGGAACTAGCAATCAGCCCCAGCATTTT
CASSRLGTSNQPQHF
>TRBV4-2|-|many|TRBJ2-3
TGTGCCAGCAGCCAAGTCCTTGTGGGGGGAGGAGATACGCAGTATTTT
CASSQVLVGGGDTQYF
>TRBV6-5|TRBD1|many|TRBJ1-2
TGTGCCAGCACCAGACAGGGGGGGCACTATGGCTACACCTTC
CASTRQGGHYGYTF
>TRBV11-3|TRBD2|few|TRBJ2-5
TGTGCCAGCAGCTTAGGACTAGCGGGGAACCAAGAGACCCAGTACTTC
CASSLGLAGNQETQYF
>TRBV5-1|-|-|TRBJ1-6
TGCGCCAGCAGCTATGACTCGGGGAGGAGTTCACCCCTCCACTTT
CASSYDSGRSSPLHF
>TRBV5-1|-|once|TRBJ2-1
-
CASSFYICSAPGPGLRQFF
>TRBV2|-|many|TRBJ1-6
TGTGCCAGCAGTGAAACGCGCACTGGAAATTCACCCCTCCACTTT
CASSETRTGNSPLHF
>TRBV20-1|TRBD2|many|TRBJ2-3
TGCAGTGCTAGAGCGGGGGGGGTTAGCACAGATACGCAGTATTTT
CSARAGGVSTDTQYF
>TRBV12-3/TRBV12-4|-|many|TRBJ1-4
TGTGCCAGCAGCTCAGTCGGTGAAAAACTGTTTTTT
CASSSVGEKLFF
>TRBV20-1|-|medium-sized|TRBJ2-3
TGCAGTGCTCCGACCCACACAGATACGCAGTATTTT
CSAPTHTDTQYF
>TRBV6-5|-|few|TRBJ2-7
TGTGCCAGCAGTTACTCTTCCCTGGGGAGCTACGAGCAGTACTTC
CASSYSSLGSYEQYF